One T cell receptor beta chain is described in this entry. These data belong to a study of T cell changes during pregnancy in multiple sclerosis. Method: immunoSEQ multiplex PCR; TCRdb's copy keeps in-frame clones and lacks some. The table records almost 20,000 clones, roughly 88% of them present only once. The clonotype comes from a female donor in good health, enrolled as a control in a pregnancy study. This specimen was CD8+ T cells from peripheral blood mononuclear cells, taken in the third trimester of pregnancy.

This chain's CDR3 is CASSDPGQGYEQYF. For the CDR3, the DNA is TGTGCCAGCAGTGATCCAGGACAGGGCTACGAGCAGTACTTC. The rearrangement links TRBV6-1 to TRBJ2-7; 8 bases fit TRBD1. The germline CDR1 and CDR2 sequences are MNHNS and SASEGT. This CDR3 region has 14 residues. J lost 3 bases, V lost 3 bases, and 4 bases had no gene match.